This T cell receptor beta chain was identified in a study of cytomegalovirus exposure and HLA in healthy donors. The ends lost 0 bases at V and 0 bases at J; junction bases unmatched: 6. Germline V CDR1 and CDR2: SGHRS, YFSETQ. The CDR3 totals 18 residues. Study results and caveats: Analyzed later, most CMV-associated TCR beta chains appeared HLA-restricted. Researchers reported in a later analysis that a missense DCLRE1C variant was tied to TCR beta V- and J-gene trimming. Exclusion as indistinguishable affected some V segments, including TRBV6-2 and TRBV6-3.

Of note for this clone: What it binds is unknown.

Vbeta (60) and Jbeta (13) primers were used in the PCR. The protocol was immunoSEQ multiplex PCR, while the TCRdb copy is restricted to in-frame clones and leaves out a portion. Its listing shows about 160,000 clones. The sequencing sample was made of PBMCs. The receptor was derived from a woman aged 60-75 years in good health and CMV-seronegative. The chain recombines TRBV5-1 with TRBJ2-6; 7 bases are a match to TRBD2. DNA for the CDR3: TGCGCCAGCAGCTTGGACGGCGGGAGTGGCTCTGGGGCCAACGTCCTGACTTTC. Amino acids: CASSLDGGSGSGANVLTF.